This TCR beta chain was recorded in a study of post-analysis software for immune sequencing data. Across the whole study: Relapsing-remitting, secondary progressive and progressive-relapsing courses of multiple sclerosis were included. Study-level findings and limits: Normalized Chao1 diversity in multiple sclerosis patients fell significantly below that of controls. Samples made in the same batch grouped tightly together by F measure. TRBV5-6, TRBV5-1 and TRBV20-1 belonged to a set of five TRBV segments that were more frequent in patients than controls.

Unique molecular identifiers were carried by the TCR beta cDNA libraries. TCRdb reprocessed the PCR reads via MiXCR and lists one record per CDR3 protein. The repertoire consists of some 690,000 distinct CDR3 sequences, with roughly three fifths occurring once and the leading ten covering 10% to 12%. On this clonotype itself: What it recognizes is unknown.

V shed 0 bases, J shed 4 bases, and the junction held 5 bases outside the gene matches. Germline values: CDR1 DFQATT, CDR2 SNEGSKA (reference sequence). The CDR3 runs 15 residues. V usage is TRBV20-1 and J usage is TRBJ2-1, with 8 nucleotides matching TRBD2. The sequenced sample was blood. This TCR came from a girl aged 2-9 years with multiple sclerosis. The CDR3 DNA reads TGCAGTGCTAGAGATGCACTAGCGGTATACAATGAGCAGTTCTTC. It yields the protein CSARDALAVYNEQFF.